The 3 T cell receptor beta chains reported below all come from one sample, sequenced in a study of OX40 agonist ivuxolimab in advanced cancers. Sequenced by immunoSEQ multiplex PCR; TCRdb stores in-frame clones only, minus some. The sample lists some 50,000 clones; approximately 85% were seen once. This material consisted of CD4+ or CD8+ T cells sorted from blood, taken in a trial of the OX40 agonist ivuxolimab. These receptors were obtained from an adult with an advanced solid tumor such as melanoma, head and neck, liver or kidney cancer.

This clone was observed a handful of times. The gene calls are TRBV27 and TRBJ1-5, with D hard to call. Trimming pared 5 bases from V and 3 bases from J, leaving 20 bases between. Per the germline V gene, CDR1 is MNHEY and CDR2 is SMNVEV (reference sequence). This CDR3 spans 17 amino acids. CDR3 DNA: TGTGCCAGCAGTCCCCAGAGTGGGGTCATCCTCAATCAGCCCCAGCATTTT. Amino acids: CASSPQSGVILNQPQHF.

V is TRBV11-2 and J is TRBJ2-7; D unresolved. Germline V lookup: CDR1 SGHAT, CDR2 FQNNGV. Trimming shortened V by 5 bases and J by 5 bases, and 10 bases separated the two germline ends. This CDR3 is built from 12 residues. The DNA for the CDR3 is TGTGCCAGCAGCCTACCCCTGGACGAGCAGTACTTC. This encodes CASSLPLDEQYF.

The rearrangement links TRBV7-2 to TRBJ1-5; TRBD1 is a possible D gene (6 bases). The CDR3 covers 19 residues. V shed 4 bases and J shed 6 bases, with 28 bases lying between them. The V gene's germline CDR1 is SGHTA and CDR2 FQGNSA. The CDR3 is CASSSPSLGGGRGRQPQHF. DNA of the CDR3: TGTGCCAGCAGCTCCCCAAGTCTTGGGGGGGGCCGAGGACGTCAGCCCCAGCATTTT.